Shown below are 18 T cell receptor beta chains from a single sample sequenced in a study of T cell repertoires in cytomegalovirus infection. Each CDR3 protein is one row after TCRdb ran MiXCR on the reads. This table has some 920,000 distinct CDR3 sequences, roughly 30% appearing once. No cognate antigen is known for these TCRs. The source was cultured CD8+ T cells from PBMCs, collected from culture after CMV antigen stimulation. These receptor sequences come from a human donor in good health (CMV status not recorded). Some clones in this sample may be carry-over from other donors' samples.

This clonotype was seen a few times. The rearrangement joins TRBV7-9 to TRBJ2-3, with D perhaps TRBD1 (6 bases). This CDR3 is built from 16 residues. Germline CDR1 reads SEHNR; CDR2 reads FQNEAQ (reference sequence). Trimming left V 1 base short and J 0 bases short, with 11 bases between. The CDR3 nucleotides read TGTGCCAGCAGCTTAGGTCTGGGGGCAAGCACAGATACGCAGTATTTT. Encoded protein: CASSLGLGASTDTQYF.

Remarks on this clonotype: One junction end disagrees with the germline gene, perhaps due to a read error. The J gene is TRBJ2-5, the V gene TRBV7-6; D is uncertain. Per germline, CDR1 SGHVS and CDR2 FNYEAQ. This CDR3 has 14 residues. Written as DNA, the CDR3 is TGTGCCGGCAGCCTCAAGGGTCCCCAAGAGACCCAGTACTTC. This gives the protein CAGSLKGPQETQYF.

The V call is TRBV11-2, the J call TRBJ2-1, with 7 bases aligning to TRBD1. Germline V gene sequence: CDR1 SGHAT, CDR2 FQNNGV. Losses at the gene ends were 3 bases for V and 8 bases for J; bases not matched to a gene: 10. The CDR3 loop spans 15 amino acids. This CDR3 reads CASSFRDRLSYEQFF. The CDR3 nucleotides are TGTGCCAGCAGCTTCCGGGACAGACTAAGTTATGAGCAGTTCTTC.

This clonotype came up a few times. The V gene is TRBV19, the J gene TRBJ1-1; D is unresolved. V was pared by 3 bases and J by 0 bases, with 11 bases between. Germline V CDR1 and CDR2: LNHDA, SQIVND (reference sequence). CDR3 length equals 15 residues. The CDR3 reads CASSISGFVNTEAFF. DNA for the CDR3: TGTGCCAGTAGTATCTCCGGGTTTGTGAACACTGAAGCTTTCTTT.

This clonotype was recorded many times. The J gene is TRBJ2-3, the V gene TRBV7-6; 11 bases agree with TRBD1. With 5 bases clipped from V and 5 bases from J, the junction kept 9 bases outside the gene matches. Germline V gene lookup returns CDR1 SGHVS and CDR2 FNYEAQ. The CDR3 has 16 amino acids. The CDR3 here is CASSPEWGTGGDTQYF. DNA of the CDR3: TGTGCCAGCAGCCCCGAATGGGGGACAGGGGGAGATACGCAGTATTTT.

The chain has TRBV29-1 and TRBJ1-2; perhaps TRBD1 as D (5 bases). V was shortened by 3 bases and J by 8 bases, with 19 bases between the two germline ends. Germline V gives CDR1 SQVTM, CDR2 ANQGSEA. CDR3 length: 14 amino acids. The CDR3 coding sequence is TGCAGCGTTGATATCTGGCAGGGAGGCGGAGGCTACACCTTC. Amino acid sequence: CSVDIWQGGGGYTF.

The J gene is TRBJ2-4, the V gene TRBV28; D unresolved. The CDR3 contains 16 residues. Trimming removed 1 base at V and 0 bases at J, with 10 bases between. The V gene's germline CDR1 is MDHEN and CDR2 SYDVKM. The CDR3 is CASSLFPPGAKNIQYF. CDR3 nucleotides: TGTGCCAGCAGTTTATTCCCGCCTGGAGCCAAAAACATTCAGTACTTC.

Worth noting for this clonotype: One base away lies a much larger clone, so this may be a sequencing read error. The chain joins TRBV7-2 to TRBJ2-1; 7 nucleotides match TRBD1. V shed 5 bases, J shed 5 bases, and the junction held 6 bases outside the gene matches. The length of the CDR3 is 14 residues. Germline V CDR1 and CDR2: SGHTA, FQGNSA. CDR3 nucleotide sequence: TGTGCCAGCAGCATACCGACAGGGAACAATGAGCAGTTCTTC. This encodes CASSIPTGNNEQFF.

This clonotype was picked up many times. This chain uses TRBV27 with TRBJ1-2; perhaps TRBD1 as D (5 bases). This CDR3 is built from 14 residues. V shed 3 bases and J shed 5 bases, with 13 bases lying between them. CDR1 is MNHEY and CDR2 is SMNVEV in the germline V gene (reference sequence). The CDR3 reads CASSLGQGVYGYTF. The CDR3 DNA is TGTGCCAGCAGTTTGGGGCAGGGTGTATATGGCTACACCTTC.

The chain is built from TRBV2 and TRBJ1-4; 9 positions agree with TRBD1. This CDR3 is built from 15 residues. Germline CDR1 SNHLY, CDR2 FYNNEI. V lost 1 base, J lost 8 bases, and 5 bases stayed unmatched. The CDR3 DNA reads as TGTGCCAGCAGTGAAGAAGGGGACAGGGACGAAAAACTGTTTTTT. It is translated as CASSEEGDRDEKLFF.

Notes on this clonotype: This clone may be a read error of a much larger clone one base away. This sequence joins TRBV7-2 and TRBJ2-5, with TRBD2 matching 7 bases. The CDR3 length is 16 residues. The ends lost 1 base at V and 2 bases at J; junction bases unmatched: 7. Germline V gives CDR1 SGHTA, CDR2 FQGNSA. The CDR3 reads CASSLETSWWQETQYF. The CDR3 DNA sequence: TGTGCCAGCAGCTTAGAGACTAGCTGGTGGCAAGAGACCCAGTACTTC.

This CDR3 reads CAFYRGSNTEAFF. In nucleotides, the CDR3 is TGTGCCTTCTACAGGGGGTCGAACACTGAAGCTTTCTTT. The chain carries TRBV7-9 and TRBJ1-1; 8 bases are shared with TRBD1. J lost 1 base, V lost 11 bases, and 6 bases had no gene match. Looked up from germline, CDR1 is SEHNR and CDR2 is FQNEAQ (reference sequence). This CDR3 is built from 13 residues.

The CDR3 protein is CASSQAEQGNYGYTF. The CDR3 nucleotides read TGCGCCAGCAGCCAAGCCGAACAGGGAAACTATGGCTACACCTTC. The chain couples TRBV4-1 to TRBJ1-2; weak D call: TRBD1 (6 bases). Trimming cost V 1 base and J 2 bases, with 11 bases left between them. The germline V gene has CDR1 MGHRA and CDR2 YSYEKL. CDR3 length: 15 amino acids.

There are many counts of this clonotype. CDR3 DNA sequence: TGTGCCAGCAGCTCGTCGGATCGGGTATTTTACTATGGCTACACCTTC. Amino acid sequence: CASSSSDRVFYYGYTF. The chain combines TRBV7-9 with TRBJ1-2; D is uncertain. This CDR3 contains 16 residues. CDR1 is SEHNR and CDR2 is FQNEAQ in the germline V gene (reference sequence). Between the trimmed V and J ends, which lost 4 bases and 3 bases, there was a span of 18 bases.

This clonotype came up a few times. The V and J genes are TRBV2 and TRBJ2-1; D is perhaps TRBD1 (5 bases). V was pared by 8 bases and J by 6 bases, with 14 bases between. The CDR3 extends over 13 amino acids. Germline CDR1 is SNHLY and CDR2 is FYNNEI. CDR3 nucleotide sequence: TGTGCCAGCGTAAAGGGGATGTCCAATGAGCAGTTCTTC. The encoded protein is CASVKGMSNEQFF.

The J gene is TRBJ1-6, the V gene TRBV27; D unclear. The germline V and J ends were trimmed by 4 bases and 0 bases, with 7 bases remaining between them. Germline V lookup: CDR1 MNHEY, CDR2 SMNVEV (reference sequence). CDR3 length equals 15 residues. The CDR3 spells CASSYWSSYNSPLHF. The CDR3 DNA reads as TGTGCCAGCAGTTACTGGAGCTCCTATAATTCACCCCTCCACTTT.

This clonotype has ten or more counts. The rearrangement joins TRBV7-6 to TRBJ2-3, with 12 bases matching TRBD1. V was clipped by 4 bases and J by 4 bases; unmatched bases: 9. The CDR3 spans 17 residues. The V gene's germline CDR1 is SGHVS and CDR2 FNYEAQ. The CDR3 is CASSSSRDRGRSDTQYF. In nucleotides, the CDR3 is TGTGCCAGCAGCTCCAGTCGGGACAGGGGGCGGTCAGATACGCAGTATTTT.

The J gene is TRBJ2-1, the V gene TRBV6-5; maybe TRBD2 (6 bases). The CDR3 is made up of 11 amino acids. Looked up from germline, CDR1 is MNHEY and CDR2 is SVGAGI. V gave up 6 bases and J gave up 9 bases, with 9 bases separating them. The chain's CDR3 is CASSRGVEQFF. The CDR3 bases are TGTGCCAGCAGCCGCGGGGTTGAGCAGTTCTTC.